This TCR beta chain comes out of a study of cytomegalovirus exposure and HLA in healthy donors. After removal of 3 bases from V and 7 bases from J, the junction contained 6 bases not matched to a gene. The CDR3 totals 15 residues. CDR1 and CDR2 (germline): SGDLS, YYNGEE. Primers: 60 Vbeta forward and 13 Jbeta reverse. The data were produced by immunoSEQ multiplex PCR, yet TCRdb's version contains in-frame clones alone and is incomplete. This sample has about 200,000 clones, with 75% to 85% found just once. The V call is TRBV9, the J call TRBJ2-2, with 10 nucleotides matching TRBD1. The sequence was obtained from a girl between 5 and 17 years old in good health and CMV-seronegative. The sample comprised PBMCs. The CDR3 sequence is CASSAGQGVSGELFF. DNA for the CDR3: TGTGCCAGCAGCGCAGGACAGGGGGTTAGCGGGGAGCTGTTTTTT.